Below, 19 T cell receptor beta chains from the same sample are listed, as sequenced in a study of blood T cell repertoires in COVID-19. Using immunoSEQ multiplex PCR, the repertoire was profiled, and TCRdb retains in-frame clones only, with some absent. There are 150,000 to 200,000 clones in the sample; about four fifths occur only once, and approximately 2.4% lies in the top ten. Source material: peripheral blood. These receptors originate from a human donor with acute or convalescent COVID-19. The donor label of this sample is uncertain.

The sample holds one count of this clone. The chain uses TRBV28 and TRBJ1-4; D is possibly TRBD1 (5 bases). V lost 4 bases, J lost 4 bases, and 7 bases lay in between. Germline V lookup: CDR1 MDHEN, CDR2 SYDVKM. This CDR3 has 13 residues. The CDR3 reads CASSSTVNEKLFF. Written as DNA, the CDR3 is TGTGCCAGCAGTTCGACAGTTAATGAAAAACTGTTTTTT.

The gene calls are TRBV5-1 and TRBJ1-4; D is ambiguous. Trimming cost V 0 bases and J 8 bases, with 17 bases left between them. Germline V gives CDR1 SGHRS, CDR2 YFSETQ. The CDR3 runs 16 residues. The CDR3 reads CASSLGGRRGEEKLFF. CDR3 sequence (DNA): TGCGCCAGCAGCTTGGGAGGGCGCCGCGGTGAGGAAAAACTGTTTTTT.

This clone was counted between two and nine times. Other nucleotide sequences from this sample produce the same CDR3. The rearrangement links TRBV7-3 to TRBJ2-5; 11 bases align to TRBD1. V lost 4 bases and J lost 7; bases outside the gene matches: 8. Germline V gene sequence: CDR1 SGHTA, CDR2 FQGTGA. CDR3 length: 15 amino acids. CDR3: CASSSSGTGGGTQYF. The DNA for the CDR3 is TGTGCCAGCAGCTCATCCGGGACAGGGGGTGGGACCCAGTACTTC.

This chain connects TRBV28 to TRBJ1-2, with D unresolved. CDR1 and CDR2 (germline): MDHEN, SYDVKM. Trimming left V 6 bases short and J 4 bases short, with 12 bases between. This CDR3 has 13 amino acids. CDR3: CASRRGPAYGYTF. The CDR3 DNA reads TGTGCCAGCAGACGCGGGCCGGCCTATGGCTACACCTTC.

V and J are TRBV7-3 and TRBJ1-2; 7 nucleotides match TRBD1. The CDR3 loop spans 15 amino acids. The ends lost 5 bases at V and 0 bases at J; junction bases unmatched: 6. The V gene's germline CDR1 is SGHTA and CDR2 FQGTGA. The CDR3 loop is CASSPRQGSNYGYTF. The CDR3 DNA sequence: TGTGCCAGCAGCCCCAGACAGGGCTCTAACTATGGCTACACCTTC. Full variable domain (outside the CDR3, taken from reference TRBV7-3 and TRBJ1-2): GAGVSQTPSNKVTEKGKYVELRCDPISGHTALYWYRQSLGQGPEFLIYFQGTGAADDSGLPNDRFFAVRPEGSVSTLKIQRTERGDSAVYLCASSPRQGSNYGYTFGSGTRLTVV.

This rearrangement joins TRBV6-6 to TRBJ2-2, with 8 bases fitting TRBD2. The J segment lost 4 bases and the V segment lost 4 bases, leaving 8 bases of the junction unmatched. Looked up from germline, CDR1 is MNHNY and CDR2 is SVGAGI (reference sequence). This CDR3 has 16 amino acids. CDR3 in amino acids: CASSSTGGRATGELFF. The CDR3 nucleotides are TGTGCCAGCAGTTCAACGGGGGGGCGCGCCACCGGGGAGCTGTTTTTT.

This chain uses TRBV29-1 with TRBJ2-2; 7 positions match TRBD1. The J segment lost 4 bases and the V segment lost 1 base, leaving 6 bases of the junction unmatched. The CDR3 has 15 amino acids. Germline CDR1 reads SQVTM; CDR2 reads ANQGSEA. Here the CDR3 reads CSVEGQGSGTGELFF. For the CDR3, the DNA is TGCAGCGTTGAAGGACAGGGCTCTGGCACCGGGGAGCTGTTTTTT.

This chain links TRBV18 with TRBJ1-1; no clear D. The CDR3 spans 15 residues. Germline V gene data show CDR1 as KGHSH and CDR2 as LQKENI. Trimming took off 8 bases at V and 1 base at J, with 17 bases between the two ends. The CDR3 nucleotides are TGTGCCAGCACCTCGTTAGTTGGGCAGAACACTGAAGCTTTCTTT. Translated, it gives CASTSLVGQNTEAFF.

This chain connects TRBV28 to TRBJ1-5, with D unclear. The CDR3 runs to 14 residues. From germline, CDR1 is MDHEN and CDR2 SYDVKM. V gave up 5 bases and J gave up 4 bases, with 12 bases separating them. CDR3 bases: TGTGCCAGCAGTCCACGCTCTGAGAATCAGCCCCAGCATTTT. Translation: CASSPRSENQPQHF.

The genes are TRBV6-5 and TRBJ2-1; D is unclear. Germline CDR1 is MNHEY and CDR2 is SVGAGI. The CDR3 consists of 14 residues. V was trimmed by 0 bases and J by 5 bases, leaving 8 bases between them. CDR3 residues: CASSYSWLNNEQFF. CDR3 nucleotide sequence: TGTGCCAGCAGTTACTCTTGGCTCAACAATGAGCAGTTCTTC.

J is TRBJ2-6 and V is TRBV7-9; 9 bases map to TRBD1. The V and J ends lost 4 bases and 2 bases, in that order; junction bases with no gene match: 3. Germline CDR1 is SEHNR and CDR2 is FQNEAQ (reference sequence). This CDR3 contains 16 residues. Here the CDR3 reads CASSSNRGPGANVLTF. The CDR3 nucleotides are TGTGCCAGCAGCTCAAACAGGGGGCCTGGGGCCAACGTCCTGACTTTC.

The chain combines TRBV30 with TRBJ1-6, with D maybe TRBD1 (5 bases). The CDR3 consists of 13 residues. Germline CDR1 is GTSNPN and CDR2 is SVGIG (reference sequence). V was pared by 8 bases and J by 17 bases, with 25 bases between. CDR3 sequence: CAGAPGDHAVVHF. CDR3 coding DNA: TGTGCCGGGGCTCCGGGGGACCACGCAGTCGTCCACTTT.

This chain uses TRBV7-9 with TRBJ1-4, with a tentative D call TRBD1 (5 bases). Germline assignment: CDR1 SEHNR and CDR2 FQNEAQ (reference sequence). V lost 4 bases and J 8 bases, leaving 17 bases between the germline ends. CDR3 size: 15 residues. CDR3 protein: CASSSPDSDQEKLFF. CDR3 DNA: TGTGCCAGCAGCTCTCCTGACAGCGACCAAGAAAAACTGTTTTTT.

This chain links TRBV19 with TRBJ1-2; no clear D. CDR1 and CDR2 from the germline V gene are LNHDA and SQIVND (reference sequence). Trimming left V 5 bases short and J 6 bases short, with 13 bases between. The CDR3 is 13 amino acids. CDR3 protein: CASSPRSQDGYTF. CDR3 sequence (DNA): TGTGCCAGTAGTCCGCGAAGTCAGGATGGCTACACCTTC.

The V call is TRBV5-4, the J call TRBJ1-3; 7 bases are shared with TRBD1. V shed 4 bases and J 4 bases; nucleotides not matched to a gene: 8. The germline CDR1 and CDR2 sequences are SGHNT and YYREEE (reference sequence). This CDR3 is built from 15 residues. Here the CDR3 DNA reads TGTGCCAGCAGCCGAAAACAGGGGTCAGGAAACACCATATATTTT. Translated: CASSRKQGSGNTIYF.

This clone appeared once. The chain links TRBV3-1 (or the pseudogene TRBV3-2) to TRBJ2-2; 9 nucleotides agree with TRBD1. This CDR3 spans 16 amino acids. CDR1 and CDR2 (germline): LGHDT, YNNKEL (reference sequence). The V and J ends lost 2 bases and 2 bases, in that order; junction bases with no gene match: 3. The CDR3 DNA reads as TGTGCCAGCAGCCAACGGACAGGGGACAACACCGGGGAGCTGTTTTTT. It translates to CASSQRTGDNTGELFF.

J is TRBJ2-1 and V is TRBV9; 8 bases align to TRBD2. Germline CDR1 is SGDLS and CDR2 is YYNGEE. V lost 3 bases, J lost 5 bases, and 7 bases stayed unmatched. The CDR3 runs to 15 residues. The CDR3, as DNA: TGTGCCAGCAGCGGGGGTAGCGGGGCAAACAATGAGCAGTTCTTC. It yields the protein CASSGGSGANNEQFF.

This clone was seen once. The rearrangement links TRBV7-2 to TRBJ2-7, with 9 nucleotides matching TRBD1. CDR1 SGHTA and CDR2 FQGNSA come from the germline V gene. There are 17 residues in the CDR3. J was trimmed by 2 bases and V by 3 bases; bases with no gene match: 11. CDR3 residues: CASSFHPGQGRPYEQYF. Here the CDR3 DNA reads TGTGCCAGCAGCTTCCACCCCGGACAGGGGCGCCCCTACGAGCAGTACTTC.

The CDR3 DNA reads TGTGCCAGCAGTGAAACTACAGGGATTGGAAACACCATATATTTT. Translation: CASSETTGIGNTIYF. The J gene is TRBJ1-3, the V gene TRBV6-1; tentatively, D is TRBD1 (6 bases). The germline gives CDR1 MNHNS, CDR2 SASEGT. V lost 2 bases and J lost 3, with 11 bases in between. This CDR3 has 15 amino acids.